This is a list of T cell receptor beta chains from one sample in a study of circulating CD8 cells and anti-PD-1 response in melanoma. A single record per CDR3 protein comes from TCRdb applying MiXCR to the reads. The table lists a few thousand distinct CDR3 sequences, 7.9% of them singletons, with less than 3% in the top ten. The material was CD8+ T cells from PBMCs, obtained at baseline or after one month of anti-PD-1 therapy (not recorded which). These receptors were collected from a human donor with melanoma. The CDR3 runs from the conserved cysteine through the conserved F or W. The D gene is left open where the match is weak. Clone size appears in some rows only: once, few, many, or a class for an expanded clone.

TRBJ2-2 . medium-sized TRBV19 CASSIGGNGELFF TGTGCCAGTAGTATCGGAGGGAACGGGGAGCTGTTTTTT
TRBJ2-7 . medium-sized TRBV5-5 CASSSGFARDEQYF TGTGCCAGCAGCTCTGGGTTCGCGCGCGACGAGCAGTACTTC
TRBJ2-1 TRBD1 once TRBV4-1 CASSQDWDSSYNEQFF TGCGCCAGCAGCCAAGATTGGGACAGCTCCTACAATGAGCAGTTCTTC
TRBJ2-1 TRBD2 once TRBV29-1 CSVVIMGTNVFGEQFF TGCAGCGTTGTCATAATGGGGACTAACGTCTTCGGTGAGCAGTTCTTC
TRBJ1-2 TRBD1 . TRBV28 CASSSPGGNGYTF TGTGCCAGCAGTTCCCCAGGGGGTAATGGCTACACCTTC
TRBJ1-5 . medium-sized TRBV10-2 CASSQDGNQPQHF TGCGCCAGCAGCCAGGATGGCAATCAGCCCCAGCATTTT
TRBJ2-7 . medium-sized TRBV7-3 CASSLSGGAAYEQYF TGTGCCAGCAGCTTATCGGGCGGGGCAGCCTACGAGCAGTACTTC
TRBJ2-3 . medium-sized TRBV9 CASSSPGPGITDTQYF TGTGCCAGCAGCTCCCCGGGACCCGGAATCACAGATACGCAGTATTTT
TRBJ2-5 TRBD2 medium-sized TRBV9 CASSVAGPPAGGAKETQYF TGTGCCAGCAGCGTAGCGGGACCCCCGGCGGGGGGGGCCAAAGAGACCCAGTACTTC
TRBJ2-2 . medium-sized TRBV27 CASTDTGELFF TGTGCCAGCACCGACACCGGGGAGCTGTTTTTT
TRBJ1-5 . medium-sized TRBV28 CASSRSRGVYF TGTGCCAGCAGTCGGAGCAGGGGCGTTTATTTT
TRBJ1-5 . medium-sized TRBV4-1 CASSPRGRAGNQPQHF TGCGCCAGCAGCCCCCGAGGCAGGGCAGGAAATCAGCCCCAGCATTTT
TRBJ1-1 . large TRBV19 CASIQGVTEAFF TGTGCCAGTATTCAGGGTGTGACTGAAGCTTTCTTT
TRBJ2-7 . medium-sized TRBV29-1 CSVARGESYEQYF TGCAGCGTCGCGAGGGGGGAGTCCTACGAGCAGTACTTC
TRBJ2-5 TRBD1 medium-sized TRBV28 CASSPDRVQETQYF TGTGCCAGCAGCCCCGACAGGGTCCAAGAGACCCAGTACTTC
TRBJ2-5 TRBD1 medium-sized TRBV7-2 CASSLRVVAGQGLRQETQYF TGTGCCAGCAGCTTGAGGGTTGTCGCGGGACAGGGACTGAGACAAGAGACCCAGTACTTC
TRBJ1-2 . medium-sized TRBV29-1 CSVDLGVAYGYTF TGCAGCGTTGACCTGGGGGTTGCCTATGGCTACACCTTC
TRBJ2-5 . medium-sized TRBV28 CASSTTDQETQYF TGTGCCAGCAGCACAACAGATCAAGAGACCCAGTACTTC
TRBJ1-1 TRBD1 . TRBV10-3 CAIGTGETEAFF TGTGCCATCGGCACAGGGGAAACTGAAGCTTTCTTT
TRBJ2-3 TRBD2 . TRBV10-3 CAISGGGATDTQYF TGTGCCATCAGCGGCGGGGGGGCCACAGATACGCAGTATTTT
TRBJ2-7 . medium-sized TRBV19 CASSPASGESYEQYF TGTGCCAGTAGTCCCGCCTCAGGGGAGTCCTACGAGCAGTACTTC
TRBJ1-5 . . TRBV19 CASSISWMDQPQHF TGTGCCAGTAGTATATCCTGGATGGATCAGCCCCAGCATTTT
TRBJ2-5 TRBD1 medium-sized TRBV2 CASSYMDRGQEETQYF TGTGCCAGCAGTTATATGGACAGGGGGCAGGAAGAGACCCAGTACTTC